This TCR beta chain was captured by sequencing in a study of CD8 T cells in ankylosing spondylitis. Whole-study findings and limits: Within ankylosing spondylitis blood, a TCR beta motif made up of roughly eight highly homologous variants appeared to be characteristic.

This clonotype was seen more than once but under ten times. Its specificity is not known. TCRdb re-analysed the 5' RACE reads in MiXCR, keeping a single row per CDR3 protein. The data contain 150,000 to 200,000 distinct CDR3 sequences, over 10% of them singletons. This CDR3 spans 16 amino acids. The V end was cut by 7 bases, the J end by 0 bases, with 17 bases between. Germline values: CDR1 SGHVS, CDR2 FNYEAQ. The source of this sequence is a female donor with ankylosing spondylitis or in good health (not recorded which). This chain links TRBV7-6 with TRBJ2-3; D not resolved. Sequenced input: blood, either unsorted or a sorted T cell fraction (not recorded which). The CDR3 DNA reads as TGTGCCAGCACTCCGAAGCCGTCGCCTAGCACAGATACGCAGTATTTT. Encoded protein: CASTPKPSPSTDTQYF.